The clone carrying this T cell receptor beta chain showed up just a few times. The antigen is undetermined. V lost 3 bases and J lost 2; bases outside the gene matches: 13. The V gene's germline CDR1 is ENHRY and CDR2 SYGVKD. The CDR3 is 19 amino acids. The sample comes from a study of T cells in Graves' hyperthyroidism and ophthalmopathy. Orbital computed tomography, thyroid ultrasound, serum thyroxine and TRAb, and clinical symptoms together informed the diagnoses. RNA transcripts served as the template for amplifying TCR beta CDR3 regions. The primer set for the first-round RT-PCR of the TCR CDR3 was HTBI. TCRdb passed the multiplex PCR reads through MiXCR, listing each CDR3 protein once. This table has over 650,000 distinct CDR3 sequences, 45% appearing once. Whole-study findings and limits: In validation, the model predicted ophthalmopathy. These predictions came a median about 6 months before onset. The authors' 13 V-J model separated ophthalmopathy from stable hyperthyroidism.

Sequencing was done on a sample of peripheral blood or thyroid tissue (not recorded which). This clonotype originated in an adult man with Graves' disease, either hyperthyroidism or ophthalmopathy (not recorded which). This chain uses TRBV10-3 with TRBJ1-2, with 12 positions matching TRBD1. The DNA for the CDR3 is TGTGCCATCAGTGACCACACCGCCGGGACAGGGGGCGCCAACTATGGCTACACCTTC. This translates into CAISDHTAGTGGANYGYTF.